Sequencing of this T cell receptor beta chain was carried out in a study of blood T cell repertoires in COVID-19. Study-level background: Nucleic acid was either cDNA or gDNA, and it came from T cells, B-cell-depleted T cells, or PBMCs.

Between the trimmed V and J ends, which lost 1 base and 5 bases, there was a span of 5 bases. Germline lookup yields CDR1 DFQATT and CDR2 SNEGSKA (reference sequence). CDR3 length: 11 amino acids. Produced via immunoSEQ multiplex PCR; TCRdb's table is partial and in-frame only. The profile covers 250,000 to 300,000 clones, with about 80% appearing a single time and around 3.6% taken by the ten largest. Participants' own reports of clinical history determined their cohort assignment. Material: PBMCs or T cells enriched from blood (not recorded which). The TCR originated in a man in his fifties who had recovered from COVID-19. The chain carries TRBV20-1 and TRBJ2-5, with unresolved D. This chain's CDR3 is CSARVSETQYF. CDR3 nucleotide sequence: TGCAGTGCTAGAGTCAGTGAGACCCAGTACTTC.